This T cell receptor (beta chain) came from a study of read filtering for tumor transcriptome and immune sequencing. Whole-study context: R-ISS stage counts were eight or nine for I, roughly 15 for II, more than 5 for III. Study findings and constraints: Single-read clonotypes: 80% to 90% of IR-seq clonotypes (roughly 4% of reads), roughly 73% of RNA-seq clonotypes (roughly 49% of reads).

This library used around 0.4 ug RNA and molecular barcoded adaptors spanning alpha/delta and beta/gamma chains. TCRdb re-called the reads with MiXCR, one entry per CDR3 protein. The sample has approximately 62,000 distinct CDR3 sequences, roughly a fifth seen once. This clonotype showed up many times. No antigen is known for it. Bone marrow was sampled from every patient at the time of active disease. CDR3 size: 16 residues. V dropped 1 base and J dropped 6 bases, with 19 bases sitting between them. Germline CDR1 is LGHDT and CDR2 is YNNKEL (reference sequence). The rearrangement links TRBV3-1 to TRBJ2-7; D might be TRBD1 or TRBD2, each matching 5 bases. The clonotype was recovered from a donor aged 40 or older with multiple myeloma. Sequencing was done on a sample of a population of CD138-negative cells sorted from bone marrow. The DNA for the CDR3 is TGTGCCAGCAGCCAAGGAGGGGCGACTGGTTATCTCGAGCAGTACTTC. Amino acids: CASSQGGATGYLEQYF.